This T cell receptor (beta chain) stems from a study of response to subunit inactivated influenza vaccine. Findings and limits, study-wide: The authors suggested that every seasonal influenza vaccination recruits few new T cells.

Only a few counts were recorded for this clonotype. Antigen: not known. Using its own MiXCR run on the RT-PCR reads, TCRdb lists one record per CDR3 protein. The table records about 570,000 distinct CDR3 sequences, about 12% of them present only once. The V end lost 4 bases, the J end lost 0 bases, and 19 bases lay between the germline ends. The CDR3 loop spans 18 amino acids. CDR1 and CDR2 (germline): SGHVS, FQNEAQ. Sample: PBMCs from blood, taken on the day of vaccination. This TCR came from a man between 45 and 60 years old who received an inactivated influenza vaccine. V gene TRBV7-8 combines with J gene TRBJ1-5; possibly TRBD1 for D (5 bases). CDR3 coding DNA: TGTGCCAGCAGCTGGGGACCGCACGGCGTTTATAGCAATCAGCCCCAGCATTTT. Its protein is CASSWGPHGVYSNQPQHF.